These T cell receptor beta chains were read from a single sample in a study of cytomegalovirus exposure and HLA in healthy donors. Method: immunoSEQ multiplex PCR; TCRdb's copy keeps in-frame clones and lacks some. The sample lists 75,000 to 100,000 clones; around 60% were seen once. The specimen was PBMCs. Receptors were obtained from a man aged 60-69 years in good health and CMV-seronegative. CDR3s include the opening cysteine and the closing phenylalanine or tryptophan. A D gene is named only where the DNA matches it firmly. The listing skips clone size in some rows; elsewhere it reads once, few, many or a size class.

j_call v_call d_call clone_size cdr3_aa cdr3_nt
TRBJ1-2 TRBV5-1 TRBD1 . CASSVTGTGGDGYTF TGCGCCAGCAGCGTGACCGGGACAGGGGGCGATGGCTACACCTTC
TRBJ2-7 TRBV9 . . CASSVLRSGVSSYEQYF TGTGCCAGCAGCGTCCTCCGTAGCGGAGTAAGCTCCTACGAGCAGTACTTC
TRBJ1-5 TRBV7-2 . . CASSFGRSQPQHF TGTGCCAGCAGCTTCGGTAGAAGTCAGCCCCAGCATTTT
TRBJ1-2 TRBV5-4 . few CASSLKPGSDSYGYTF TGTGCCAGCAGCTTGAAGCCAGGGTCGGATAGCTATGGCTACACCTTC
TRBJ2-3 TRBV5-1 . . CASSSREGSRTDTQYF TGCGCCAGCAGCTCCCGGGAAGGCTCCCGCACAGATACGCAGTATTTT
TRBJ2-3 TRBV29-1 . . CSVEGGPGVDTQYF TGCAGCGTTGAAGGGGGGCCAGGGGTCGATACGCAGTATTTT
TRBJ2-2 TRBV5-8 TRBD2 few CASSSPGLGGTGELFF TGTGCCAGCAGCTCACCGGGACTAGGCGGCACCGGGGAGCTGTTTTTT
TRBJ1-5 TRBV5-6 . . CASSLISGAPNQPQHF TGTGCCAGCAGCTTAATATCGGGAGCCCCCAATCAGCCCCAGCATTTT
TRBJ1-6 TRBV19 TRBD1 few CASSRRQGAPNSPLHF TGTGCCAGTAGCAGGCGACAGGGGGCTCCAAATTCACCCCTCCACTTT
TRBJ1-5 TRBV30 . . CAWSVRVSAQHF TGTGCCTGGAGTGTCAGGGTGTCAGCCCAGCATTTT
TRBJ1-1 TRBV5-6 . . CASSLPGGARNTEAFF TGTGCCAGCAGCCTTCCGGGGGGGGCACGCAACACTGAAGCTTTCTTT
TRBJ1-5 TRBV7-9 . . CASSLAGGGDNQPQHF TGTGCCAGCAGCTTAGCGGGCGGGGGCGACAATCAGCCCCAGCATTTT
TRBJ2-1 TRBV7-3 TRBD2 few CASTVTSGNYNEQFF TGTGCCAGCACCGTGACTAGCGGGAACTACAATGAGCAGTTCTTC
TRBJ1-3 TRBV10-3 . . CAISEQITPSGNTIYF TGTGCCATCAGTGAACAGATCACCCCCTCTGGAAACACCATATATTTT
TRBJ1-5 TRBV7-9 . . CSSSSKTRDTREAQHF TGTTCCAGCAGCTCCAAAACAAGAGACACCCGAGAAGCCCAGCATTTT
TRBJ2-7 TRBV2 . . CASSYLTYEQYF TGTGCCAGCAGTTACCTAACTTACGAGCAGTACTTC
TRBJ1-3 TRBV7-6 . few CASSLEGLNSGNTIYF TGTGCCAGCAGCTTAGAGGGACTGAACTCTGGAAACACCATATATTTT
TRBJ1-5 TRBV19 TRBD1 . CASRGTGSNQPQHF TGTGCCAGTAGGGGGACAGGGAGCAATCAGCCCCAGCATTTT
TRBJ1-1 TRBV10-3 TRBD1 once CAISPGGTEAFF TGTGCCATCAGTCCAGGGGGCACTGAAGCTTTCTTT
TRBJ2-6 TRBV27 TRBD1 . CASRTTGSGANVLTF TGTGCCAGCAGGACGACAGGGTCTGGGGCCAACGTCCTGACTTTC